A selection of T cell receptor beta chains follows, all from one sample in a study of T cell changes during pregnancy in multiple sclerosis. The table came from immunoSEQ multiplex PCR; TCRdb's copy has only in-frame clones and leaves some out. The sample has 70,000 to 95,000 clones; 85% to 95% are singletons. Material: peripheral blood, obtained in the first trimester of pregnancy. All receptors come from a female donor with multiple sclerosis, enrolled in a pregnancy study. CDR3s include the opening cysteine and the closing phenylalanine or tryptophan. The D gene is left open where the match is weak.

d_call	v_call	j_call	cdr3_nt	cdr3_aa
TRBD1	TRBV4-1	TRBJ2-7	TGCGCCAGCAGCTCGGTCGACAGGGGGGCCTACGAGCAGTACTTC	CASSSVDRGAYEQYF
.	TRBV6-1	TRBJ2-7	TGTGCCAGCAGTGACCGGCGGGTCACCTACGAGCAGTACTTC	CASSDRRVTYEQYF
TRBD2	TRBV7-3	TRBJ2-1	TGTGCCAGCAGCTTATCGGGGCGGGAGCACAATGAGCAGTTCTTC	CASSLSGREHNEQFF
TRBD1	TRBV11-2	TRBJ2-7	TGTGCCAGCAGCTTAGTAACAGGGGGCCAGGGGGAGCAGTACTTC	CASSLVTGGQGEQYF
TRBD1	TRBV5-5	TRBJ2-7	TGTGCCAGCAGCTTGGGGCAGGGGGCTACCTACGAGCAGTACTTC	CASSLGQGATYEQYF
.	TRBV19	TRBJ1-2	TGTGCCAGTAGTATAGGACTTGGGGAGTTCGGCTACACCTTC	CASSIGLGEFGYTF
TRBD1	TRBV7-9	TRBJ2-7	TGTGCCAGCAGCCGTAAGGACAGGTCCTCCTACGAGCAGTACTTC	CASSRKDRSSYEQYF
TRBD2	TRBV11-2	TRBJ2-1	TGTGCCAGCAGCTTAGGTGCTAGCGGGGGTGAGCAGTTCTTC	CASSLGASGGEQFF
.	TRBV29-1	TRBJ2-5	TGCAGCGCTTATCACCAAGAGACCCAGTACTTC	CSAYHQETQYF
TRBD1	TRBV5-6	TRBJ1-5	TGTGCCAGCAGCCAGGGGGGCAGGGTCAATCAGCCCCAGCATTTT	CASSQGGRVNQPQHF
.	TRBV7-9	TRBJ1-2	TGTGCCAGCAGCTTAGCCGGGGGGGCTAACTATGGCTACACCTTC	CASSLAGGANYGYTF
TRBD1	TRBV4-1	TRBJ1-3	TGCGCCAGCAGCCAAGGATTGACAGGGACTTCTGGAAACACCATATATTTT	CASSQGLTGTSGNTIYF
TRBD2	TRBV7-9	TRBJ2-5	TGTGCCAGCAGGGGGAGGGTAGAGGAGACCCAGTACTTC	CASRGRVEETQYF
TRBD1	TRBV2	TRBJ1-1	TGTGCCAGCAGTCGAAACAGGGGGCCTCGGACTGAAGCTTTCTTT	CASSRNRGPRTEAFF
TRBD1	TRBV14	TRBJ1-1	TGTGCCAGCAGCCAAACGACAGGGCGTTTCGTTTTCTTT	CASSQTTGRFVFF
.	TRBV15	TRBJ1-4	TGTGCCACCAGCAGAGAGGGAGGGCCGACTAATGAAAAACTGTTTTTT	CATSREGGPTNEKLFF
.	TRBV7-9	TRBJ1-4	TGTGCCAGCAGCCCCGGAGGGGCTTGGGAAAAACTGTTTTTT	CASSPGGAWEKLFF
.	TRBV7-8	TRBJ1-1	TGTGCCAGCAGCCCGTCGAGCACTGAAGCTTTCTTT	CASSPSSTEAFF
.	TRBV11-2	TRBJ1-6	TGTGCCAGCAGCTTATTGTCCCCAGCGACAGCAAATAATTCACCCCTCCACTTT	CASSLLSPATANNSPLHF
.	TRBV6-5	TRBJ1-2	TGTGCCAGCAGTTACGGTGCGGGGTATGGCTACACCTTC	CASSYGAGYGYTF
.	TRBV5-6	TRBJ2-2	TGTGCCAGCAGCTTGAGGGGCGGGGAGCTGTTTTTT	CASSLRGGELFF
TRBD1	TRBV5-6	TRBJ2-2	TGTGCCAGCAGCTGGGGGACAGGGAGGTTCACCGGGGAGCTGTTTTTT	CASSWGTGRFTGELFF
.	TRBV10-3	TRBJ1-5	TGTGCCATCAGGGACGGGAGCGCAAATCAGCCCCAGCATTTT	CAIRDGSANQPQHF
TRBD1	TRBV27	TRBJ1-1	TGTGCCAGCAGCAAACCAGGGGGGCAGGACACTGAAGCTTTCTTT	CASSKPGGQDTEAFF
.	TRBV11-2	TRBJ2-2	TGTGCCAGCAGCCTTGGGCCCTACACCGGGGAGCTGTTTTTT	CASSLGPYTGELFF
TRBD2	TRBV5-3	TRBJ2-2	TGTGCCAGAAGCCTCCGACTAGCGGGGGCGCCGACGTGGGTCGGGGAGCTGTTTTTT	CARSLRLAGAPTWVGELFF
TRBD2	TRBV2	TRBJ2-1	TGTGCCAGCAGTGCTTCGGGACTAGCGGGGGTGGATGAGCAGTTCTTC	CASSASGLAGVDEQFF
.	TRBV30	TRBJ1-1	TGTGCCTGGAGGAGGGCCGCTGAAGCTTTCTTT	CAWRRAAEAFF